The text below deals with one T cell receptor beta chain. Data came from immunoSEQ multiplex PCR; TCRdb stores just in-frame clones and leaves some out. The repertoire consists of over 90,000 clones, with about nine tenths occurring once and the leading ten covering just over 5%. V gave up 0 bases and J gave up 7 bases, with 11 bases separating them. The CDR3 loop spans 14 amino acids. The germline V gene has CDR1 SGHDN and CDR2 FVKESK. This entry comes from a study of blood T cell repertoires in COVID-19. Study details: Samples representing acute and convalescent COVID-19 were sourced from the United States, Italy and Spain. Nucleic acid was either cDNA or gDNA, and it came from T cells, B-cell-depleted T cells, or PBMCs.

This sequence was found in a man in his fifties or sixties with acute or convalescent COVID-19. Source material: peripheral blood. This chain links TRBV14 with TRBJ2-3, with D unclear. This CDR3 is CASSQDRARNTQYF. As DNA, the CDR3 is TGTGCCAGCAGCCAAGACCGAGCGAGGAATACGCAGTATTTT.